The clone carrying this TCR beta chain was observed a handful of times. The CDR3 runs 15 residues. Trimming removed 5 bases from V and 2 bases from J, with 13 bases in between. CDR1 MNHEY and CDR2 SVGAGI come from the germline V gene. Sequenced by immunoSEQ multiplex PCR; TCRdb stores in-frame clones only, minus some. The table lists 60,000 to 70,000 clones, roughly 78% of them singletons. This specimen belongs to a study of radiotherapy plus CTLA-4 blockade in lung cancer. The chain carries TRBV6-5 and TRBJ2-1; D is possibly TRBD2 (5 bases). The source was peripheral blood, collected from a patient treated with radiotherapy plus ipilimumab. This receptor was obtained from a human donor with non-small cell lung cancer who had a complete response to radiotherapy plus ipilimumab. In DNA, the CDR3 is TGTGCCAGCAGTCCCTCCCGAGCGGCCTACAATGAGCAGTTCTTC. Translation: CASSPSRAAYNEQFF.